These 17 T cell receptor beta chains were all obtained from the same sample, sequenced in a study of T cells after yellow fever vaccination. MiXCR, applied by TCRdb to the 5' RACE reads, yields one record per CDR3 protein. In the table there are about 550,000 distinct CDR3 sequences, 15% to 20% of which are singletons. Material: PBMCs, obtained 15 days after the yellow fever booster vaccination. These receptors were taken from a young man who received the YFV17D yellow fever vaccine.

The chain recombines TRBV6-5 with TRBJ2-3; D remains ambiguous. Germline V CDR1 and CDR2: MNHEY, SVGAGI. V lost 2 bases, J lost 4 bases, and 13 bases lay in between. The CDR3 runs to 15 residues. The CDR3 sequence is CASSYRAGVADTQYF. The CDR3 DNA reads TGTGCCAGCAGTTACAGGGCTGGGGTAGCAGATACGCAGTATTTT.

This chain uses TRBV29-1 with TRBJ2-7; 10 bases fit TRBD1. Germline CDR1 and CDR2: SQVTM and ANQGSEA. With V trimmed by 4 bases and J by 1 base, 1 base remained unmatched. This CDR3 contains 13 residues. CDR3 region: CSVAGQGSYEQYF. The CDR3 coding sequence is TGCAGCGTTGCGGGACAGGGGTCCTACGAGCAGTACTTC.

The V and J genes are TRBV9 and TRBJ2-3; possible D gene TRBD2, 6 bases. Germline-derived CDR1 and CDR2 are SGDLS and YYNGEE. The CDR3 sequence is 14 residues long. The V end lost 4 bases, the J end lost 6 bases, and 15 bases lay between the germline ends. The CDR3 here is CASSPSSLADTQYF. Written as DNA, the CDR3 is TGTGCCAGCAGCCCCTCCTCCCTAGCGGATACGCAGTATTTT. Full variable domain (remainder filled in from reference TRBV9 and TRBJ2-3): DSGVTQTPKHLITATGQRVTLRCSPRSGDLSVYWYQQSLDQGLQFLIQYYNGEERAKGNILERFSAQQFPDLHSELNLSSLELGDSALYFCASSPSSLADTQYFGPGTRLTVL.

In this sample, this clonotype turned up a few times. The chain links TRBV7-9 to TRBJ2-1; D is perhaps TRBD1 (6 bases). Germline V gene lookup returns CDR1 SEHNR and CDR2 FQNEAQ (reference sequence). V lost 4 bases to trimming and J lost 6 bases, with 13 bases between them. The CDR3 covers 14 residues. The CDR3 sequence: CASSSLIQGNEQFF. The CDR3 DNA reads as TGTGCCAGCAGCTCACTCATACAGGGCAATGAGCAGTTCTTC. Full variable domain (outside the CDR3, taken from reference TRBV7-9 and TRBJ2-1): DTGVSQNPRHKITKRGQNVTFRCDPISEHNRLYWYRQTLGQGPEFLTYFQNEAQLEKSRLLSDRFSAERPKGSFSTLEIQRTEQGDSAMYLCASSSLIQGNEQFFGPGTRLTVL.

The CDR3 sequence: CASSGLGNSPLHF. The CDR3 nucleotides are TGTGCCAGCAGCGGTTTGGGAAATTCACCCCTCCACTTT. The chain has TRBV7-2 and TRBJ1-6, with D hard to call. This CDR3 region has 13 residues. The V end lost 5 bases, the J end lost 7 bases, and 9 bases lay between the germline ends. Germline V gene sequence: CDR1 SGHTA, CDR2 FQGNSA.

In nucleotides, the CDR3 is TGTGCCAGCAGGTATACGGCGGGACTAGGCCTCAGTGAGCAGTTCTTC. Translating gives CASRYTAGLGLSEQFF. The rearrangement joins TRBV7-8 to TRBJ2-1; 8 nucleotides align to TRBD2. Germline V gives CDR1 SGHVS, CDR2 FQNEAQ. Germline trimming cut 6 bases from V and 9 bases from J; bases unmatched to any gene: 16. The CDR3 length is 16 residues. Drawing the rest from reference TRBV7-8 and TRBJ2-1, the complete variable domain is GAGVSQSPRYKVAKRGQDVALRCDPISGHVSLFWYQQALGQGPEFLTYFQNEAQLDKSGLPSDRFFAERPEGSVSTLKIQRTQQEDSAVYLCASRYTAGLGLSEQFFGPGTRLTVL.

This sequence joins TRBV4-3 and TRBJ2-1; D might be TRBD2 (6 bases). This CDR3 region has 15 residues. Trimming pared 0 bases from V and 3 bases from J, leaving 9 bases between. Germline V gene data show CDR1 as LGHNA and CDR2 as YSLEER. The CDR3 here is CASSQEPAGYNEQFF. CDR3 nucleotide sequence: TGCGCCAGCAGCCAAGAACCAGCGGGCTACAATGAGCAGTTCTTC.

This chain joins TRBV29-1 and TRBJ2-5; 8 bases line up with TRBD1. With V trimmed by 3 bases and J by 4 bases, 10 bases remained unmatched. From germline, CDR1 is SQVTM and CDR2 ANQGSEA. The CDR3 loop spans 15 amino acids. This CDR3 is CSVEMPRGRTETQYF. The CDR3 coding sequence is TGCAGCGTTGAGATGCCCAGGGGGCGCACAGAGACCCAGTACTTC.

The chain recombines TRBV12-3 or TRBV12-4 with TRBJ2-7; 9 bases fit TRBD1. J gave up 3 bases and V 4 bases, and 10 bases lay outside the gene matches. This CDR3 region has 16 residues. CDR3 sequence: CASSSTDRDRDYEQYF. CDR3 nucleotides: TGTGCCAGCAGTTCAACCGACCGGGACAGGGACTACGAGCAGTACTTC.

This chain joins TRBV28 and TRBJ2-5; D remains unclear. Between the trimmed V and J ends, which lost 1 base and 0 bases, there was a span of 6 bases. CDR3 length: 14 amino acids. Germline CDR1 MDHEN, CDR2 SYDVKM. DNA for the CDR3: TGTGCCAGCAGTTTATTTAAGTACCAAGAGACCCAGTACTTC. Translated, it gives CASSLFKYQETQYF.

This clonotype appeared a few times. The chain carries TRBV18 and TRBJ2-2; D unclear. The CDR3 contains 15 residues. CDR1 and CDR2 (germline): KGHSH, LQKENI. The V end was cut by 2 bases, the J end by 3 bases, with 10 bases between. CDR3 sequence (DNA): TGTGCCAGCTCACCAAGTAGTGTCCACACCGGGGAGCTGTTTTTT. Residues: CASSPSSVHTGELFF.

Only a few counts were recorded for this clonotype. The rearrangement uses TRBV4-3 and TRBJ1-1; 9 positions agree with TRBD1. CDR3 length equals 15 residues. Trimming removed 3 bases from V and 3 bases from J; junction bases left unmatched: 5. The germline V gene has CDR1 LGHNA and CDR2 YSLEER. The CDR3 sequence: CASSQGQGPDTEAFF. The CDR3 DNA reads TGCGCCAGCAGCCAGGGACAGGGTCCTGACACTGAAGCTTTCTTT.

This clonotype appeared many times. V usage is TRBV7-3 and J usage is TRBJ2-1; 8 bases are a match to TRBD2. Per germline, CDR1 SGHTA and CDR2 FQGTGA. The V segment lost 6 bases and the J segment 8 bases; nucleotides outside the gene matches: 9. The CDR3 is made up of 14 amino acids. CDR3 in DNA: TGTGCCAGCAGTCCCGGTAGCGGGAACGATGAGCAGTTCTTC. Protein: CASSPGSGNDEQFF. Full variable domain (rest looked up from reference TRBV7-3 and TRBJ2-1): GAGVSQTPSNKVTEKGKYVELRCDPISGHTALYWYRQSLGQGPEFLIYFQGTGAADDSGLPNDRFFAVRPEGSVSTLKIQRTERGDSAVYLCASSPGSGNDEQFFGPGTRLTVL.

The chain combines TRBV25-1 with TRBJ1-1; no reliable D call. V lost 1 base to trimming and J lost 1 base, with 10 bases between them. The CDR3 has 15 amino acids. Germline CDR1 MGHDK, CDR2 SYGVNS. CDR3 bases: TGTGCCAGCAGTGAATCAAGACGTACGAACACTGAAGCTTTCTTT. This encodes CASSESRRTNTEAFF.

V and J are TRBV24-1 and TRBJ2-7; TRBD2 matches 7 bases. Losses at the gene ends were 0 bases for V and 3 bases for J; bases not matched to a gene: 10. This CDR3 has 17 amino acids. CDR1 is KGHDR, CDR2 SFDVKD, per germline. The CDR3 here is CATSDLLTSKSGYEQYF. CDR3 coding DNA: TGTGCCACCAGTGATTTGTTGACTAGCAAAAGTGGCTACGAGCAGTACTTC.

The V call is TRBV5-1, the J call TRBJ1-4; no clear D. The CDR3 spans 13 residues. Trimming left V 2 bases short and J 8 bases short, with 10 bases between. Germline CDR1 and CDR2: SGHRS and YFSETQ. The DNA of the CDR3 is TGCGCCAGCAGCTTAAACCCAGGAGAAAAACTGTTTTTT. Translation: CASSLNPGEKLFF. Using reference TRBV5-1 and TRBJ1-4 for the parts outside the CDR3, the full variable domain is KAGVTQTPRYLIKTRGQQVTLSCSPISGHRSVSWYQQTPGQGLQFLFEYFSETQRNKGNFPGRFSGRQFSNSRSEMNVSTLELGDSALYLCASSLNPGEKLFFGSGTQLSVL.

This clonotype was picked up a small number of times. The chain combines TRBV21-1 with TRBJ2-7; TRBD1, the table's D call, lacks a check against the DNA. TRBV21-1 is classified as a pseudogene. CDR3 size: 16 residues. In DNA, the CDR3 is TGTGCCACCCGGGACAGGAACATCCCGAGCTCCTACGAGCAGTACTTC. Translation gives CATRDRNIPSSYEQYF.